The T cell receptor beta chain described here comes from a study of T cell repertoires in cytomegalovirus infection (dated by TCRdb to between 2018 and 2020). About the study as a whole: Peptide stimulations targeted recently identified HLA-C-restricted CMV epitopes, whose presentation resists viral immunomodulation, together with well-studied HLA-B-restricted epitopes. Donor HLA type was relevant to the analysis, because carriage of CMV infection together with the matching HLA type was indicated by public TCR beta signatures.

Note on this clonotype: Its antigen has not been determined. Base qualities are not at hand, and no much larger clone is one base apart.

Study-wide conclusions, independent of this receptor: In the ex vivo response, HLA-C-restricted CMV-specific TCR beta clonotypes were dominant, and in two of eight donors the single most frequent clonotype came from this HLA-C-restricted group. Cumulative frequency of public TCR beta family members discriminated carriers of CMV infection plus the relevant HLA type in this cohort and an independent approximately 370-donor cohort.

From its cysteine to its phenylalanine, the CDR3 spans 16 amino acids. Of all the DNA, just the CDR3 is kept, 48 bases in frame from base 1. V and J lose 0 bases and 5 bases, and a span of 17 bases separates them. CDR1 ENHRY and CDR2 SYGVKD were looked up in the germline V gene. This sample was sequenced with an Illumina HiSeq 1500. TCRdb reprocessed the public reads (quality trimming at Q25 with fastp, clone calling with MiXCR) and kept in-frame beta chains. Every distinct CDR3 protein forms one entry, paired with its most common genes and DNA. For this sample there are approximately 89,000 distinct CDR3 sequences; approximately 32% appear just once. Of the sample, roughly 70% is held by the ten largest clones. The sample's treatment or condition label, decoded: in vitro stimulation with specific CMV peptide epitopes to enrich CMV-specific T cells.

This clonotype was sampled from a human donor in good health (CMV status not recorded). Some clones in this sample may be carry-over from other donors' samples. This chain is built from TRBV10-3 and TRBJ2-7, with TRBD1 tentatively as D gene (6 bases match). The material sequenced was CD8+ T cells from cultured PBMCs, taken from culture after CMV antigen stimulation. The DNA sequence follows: TGTGCCATCAGTGAGTCGGGAGCAGGGGCGGCCAACGAGCAGTACTTC. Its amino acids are CAISESGAGAANEQYF.